This TCR beta chain appears in the sequencing data of a study of CD8 T cells in ankylosing spondylitis. Germline CDR1 is SGHAT and CDR2 is FQNNGV. There are 15 residues in the CDR3. Losses at the gene ends were 4 bases for V and 4 bases for J; bases not matched to a gene: 6. TCRdb fed the 5' RACE reads into MiXCR, producing one record per CDR3 protein. The data contain about 240,000 distinct CDR3 sequences, 8.6% of them singletons. This clonotype was counted at least ten times. Sequencing input: blood, either unsorted or a sorted T cell fraction (not recorded which). This chain uses TRBV11-2 with TRBJ2-1; TRBD2 aligns across 8 bases. The sequence was collected from a male donor with ankylosing spondylitis or in good health (not recorded which). CDR3 coding DNA: TGTGCCAGCAGCTCTCAGCGGGAGAAGTACAATGAGCAGTTCTTC. This gives the protein CASSSQREKYNEQFF.